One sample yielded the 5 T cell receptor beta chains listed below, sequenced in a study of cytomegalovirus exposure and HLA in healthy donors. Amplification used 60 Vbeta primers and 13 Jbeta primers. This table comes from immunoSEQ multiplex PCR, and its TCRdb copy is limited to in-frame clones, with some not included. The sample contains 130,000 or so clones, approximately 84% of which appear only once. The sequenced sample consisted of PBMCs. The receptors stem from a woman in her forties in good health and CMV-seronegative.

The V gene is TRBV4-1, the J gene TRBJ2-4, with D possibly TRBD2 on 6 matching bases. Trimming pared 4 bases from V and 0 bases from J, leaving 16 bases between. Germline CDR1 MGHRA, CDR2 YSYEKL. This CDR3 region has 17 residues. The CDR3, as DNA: TGCGCCAGCAGCCGAGACCAACTAGCAGTAGCCAAAAACATTCAGTACTTC. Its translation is CASSRDQLAVAKNIQYF.

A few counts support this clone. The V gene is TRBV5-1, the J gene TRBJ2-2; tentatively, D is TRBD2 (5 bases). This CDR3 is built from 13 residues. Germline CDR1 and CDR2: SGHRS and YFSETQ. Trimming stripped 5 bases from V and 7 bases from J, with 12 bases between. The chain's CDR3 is CASRPGDLGELFF. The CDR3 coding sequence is TGCGCCAGCAGACCCGGGGATCTCGGGGAGCTGTTTTTT.

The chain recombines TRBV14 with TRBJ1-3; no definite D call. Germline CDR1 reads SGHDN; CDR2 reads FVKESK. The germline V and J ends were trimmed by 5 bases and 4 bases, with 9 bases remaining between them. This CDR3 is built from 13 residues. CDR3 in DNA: TGTGCCAGCAGCTTACCGCAGGGAAACACCATATATTTT. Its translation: CASSLPQGNTIYF.

For the CDR3, the DNA is TGTGCTAGTGCCCCCGCAGGCCCCTACGAGCAGTACTTC. Its translation is CASAPAGPYEQYF. The rearrangement links TRBV12-5 to TRBJ2-7; D is undetermined. Germline CDR1 and CDR2: LGHNT and FRNRAP. V gave up 7 bases and J gave up 2 bases, with 12 bases separating them. CDR3 size: 13 residues.

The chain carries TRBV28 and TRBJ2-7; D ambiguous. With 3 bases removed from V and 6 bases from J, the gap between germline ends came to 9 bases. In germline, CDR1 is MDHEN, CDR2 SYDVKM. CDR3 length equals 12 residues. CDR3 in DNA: TGTGCCAGCAGTTTGGTCTACGGCGAGCAGTACTTC. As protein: CASSLVYGEQYF.